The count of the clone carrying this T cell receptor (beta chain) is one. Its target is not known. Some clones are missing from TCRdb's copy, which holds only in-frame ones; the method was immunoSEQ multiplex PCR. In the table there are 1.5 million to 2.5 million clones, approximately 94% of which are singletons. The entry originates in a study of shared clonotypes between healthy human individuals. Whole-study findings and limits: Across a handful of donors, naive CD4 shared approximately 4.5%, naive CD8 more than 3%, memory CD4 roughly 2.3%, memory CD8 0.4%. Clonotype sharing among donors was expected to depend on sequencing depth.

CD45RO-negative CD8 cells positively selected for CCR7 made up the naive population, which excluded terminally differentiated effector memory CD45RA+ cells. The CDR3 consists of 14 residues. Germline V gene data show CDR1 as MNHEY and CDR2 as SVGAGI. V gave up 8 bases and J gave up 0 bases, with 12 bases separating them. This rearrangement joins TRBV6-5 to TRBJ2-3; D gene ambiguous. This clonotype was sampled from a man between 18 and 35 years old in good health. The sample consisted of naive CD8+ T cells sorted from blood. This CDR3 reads CASQSTASTDTQYF. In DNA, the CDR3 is TGTGCCAGCCAGTCTACAGCTAGCACAGATACGCAGTATTTT.